These 9 T cell receptor beta chains originate from one sample sequenced in a study of CD8+ T cells in alopecia areata. Specified treatment: oral pan-JAK inhibitor, 5-10 mg twice daily. Sequencing relied on a cDNA template that was reverse transcribed from extracted RNA. Using immunoSEQ multiplex PCR, the repertoire was profiled, and TCRdb retains in-frame clones only, with some absent. The table includes about 92,000 clones, roughly 45% detected once. The sequenced sample was CD8+ T cells sorted from blood, obtained at week 24, from a patient treated with tofacitinib. The source is a human donor with alopecia areata.

This clone showed up just a few times. The rearrangement links TRBV4-1 to TRBJ2-7; D remains unclear. The V end lost 2 bases, the J end lost 2 bases, and 7 bases lay between the germline ends. The CDR3 contains 13 residues. CDR1 and CDR2 from the germline V gene are MGHRA and YSYEKL. DNA for the CDR3: TGCGCCAGCAGCCAATTCCAGGCCTACGAGCAGTACTTC. Translated, it gives CASSQFQAYEQYF.

This chain links TRBV27 with TRBJ2-1, with D unclear. The CDR3 is 12 residues long. Trimming took 3 bases from V and 10 from J, leaving 10 bases between them. The germline CDR1 and CDR2 sequences are MNHEY and SMNVEV (reference sequence). This CDR3 is CASSFIGGEQFF. CDR3 nucleotides: TGTGCCAGCAGTTTCATCGGCGGAGAGCAGTTCTTC.

The CDR3 here is CASSLAPSSDSYEQYF. CDR3 nucleotides: TGCGCCAGCAGCTTGGCACCTAGCTCAGACTCCTACGAGCAGTACTTC. The chain links TRBV5-1 to TRBJ2-7, with D maybe TRBD2 (5 bases). The CDR3 runs 16 residues. Germline lookup yields CDR1 SGHRS and CDR2 YFSETQ. The V end lost 0 bases, the J end lost 0 bases, and 13 bases lay between the germline ends.

This clone came up a few times. The CDR3 coding sequence is TGCAGCGTTGACAGTAGCGGGAGGGTCACAGATACGCAGTATTTT. This encodes CSVDSSGRVTDTQYF. The rearrangement links TRBV29-1 to TRBJ2-3, with 11 bases aligning to TRBD2. V lost 3 bases, J lost 2 bases, and 4 bases stayed unmatched. The germline gives CDR1 SQVTM, CDR2 ANQGSEA. This CDR3 is 15 amino acids long.

The gene calls are TRBV2 and TRBJ2-3, with 9 positions matching TRBD2. V was pared by 2 bases and J by 2 bases, with 5 bases of the junction left unmatched. From germline, CDR1 is SNHLY and CDR2 FYNNEI. CDR3 length: 16 residues. The CDR3 is CASSERLAGITDTQYF. The CDR3 DNA is TGTGCCAGCAGTGAAAGGCTAGCGGGGATCACAGATACGCAGTATTTT. Using reference TRBV2 and TRBJ2-3 for the parts outside the CDR3, the full variable domain is EPEVTQTPSHQVTQMGQEVILRCVPISNHLYFYWYRQILGQKVEFLVSFYNNEISEKSEIFDDQFSVERPDGSNFTLKIRSTKLEDSAMYFCASSERLAGITDTQYFGPGTRLTVL.

The chain employs TRBV4-1 and TRBJ2-1; D is unclear. There are 16 residues in the CDR3. In germline, CDR1 is MGHRA, CDR2 YSYEKL. V lost 0 bases and J lost 0, with 9 bases in between. CDR3 region: CASSQDLPSSYNEQFF. Written as DNA, the CDR3 is TGCGCCAGCAGCCAAGATCTCCCGAGCTCCTACAATGAGCAGTTCTTC.

This chain links TRBV7-2 with TRBJ2-2, with 9 bases matching TRBD2. V was pared by 7 bases and J by 8 bases, with 14 bases of the junction left unmatched. Germline loops: CDR1 SGHTA, CDR2 FQGNSA. This CDR3 comprises 16 residues. The CDR3 reads CASNDPSGIGWGELFF. Written as DNA, the CDR3 is TGTGCCAGCAACGATCCTAGCGGGATCGGTTGGGGGGAGCTGTTTTTT.

V is TRBV6-6 and J is TRBJ1-1; a weak D match, TRBD1 (6 bases). The germline V gene encodes CDR1 MNHNY and CDR2 SVGAGI (reference sequence). V gave up 6 bases and J gave up 1 base, with 12 bases separating them. CDR3 size: 14 residues. The CDR3 loop reads CASSAQGGNTEAFF. The CDR3 coding sequence is TGTGCCAGCAGCGCACAGGGTGGGAACACTGAAGCTTTCTTT.

This clone has only one observation. The rearrangement joins TRBV27 to TRBJ2-7; possibly TRBD1 or TRBD2 for D (7 bases each). CDR1 MNHEY and CDR2 SMNVEV come from the germline V gene (reference sequence). V was shortened by 7 bases and J by 3 bases, with 16 bases between the two germline ends. This CDR3 region has 14 residues. CDR3 sequence (DNA): TGTGCCAGCACCCAGACAGGGAGGGTCTACGAGCAGTACTTC. Translation: CASTQTGRVYEQYF.